The 16 T cell receptor beta chains listed next were all sequenced from one sample in a study of early T cells in non-severe SARS-CoV-2 infection. TCRdb redid the calling of the 5' RACE reads with MiXCR, one entry per CDR3 protein. Of about 56,000 distinct CDR3 sequences in the sample, roughly 12% are singletons; the top ten hold roughly 3.1%. The source material was whole blood. The receptors come from an adult who was a healthcare worker with PCR-confirmed SARS-CoV-2 infection or an uninfected control (not recorded which).

This clonotype was recorded many times. The V call is TRBV18, the J call TRBJ2-5; 8 nucleotides match TRBD1. CDR1 is KGHSH and CDR2 is LQKENI in the germline V gene. J was trimmed by 2 bases and V by 3 bases; bases with no gene match: 8. CDR3 length: 16 amino acids. In DNA form, the CDR3 reads TGTGCCAGCTCACCCCTCCAGGGGGCGCAACAAGAGACCCAGTACTTC. Encoded protein: CASSPLQGAQQETQYF. Supplemented by reference TRBV18 and TRBJ2-5, the full variable domain reads NAGVMQNPRHLVRRRGQEARLRCSPMKGHSHVYWYRQLPEEGLKFMVYLQKENIIDESGMPKERFSAEFPKEGPSILRIQQVVRGDSAAYFCASSPLQGAQQETQYFGPGTRLLVL.

This clonotype was detected ten times or more. The CDR3 here is CASSQEGLKMNTEAFF. CDR3 bases: TGTGCCAGCAGCCAAGAGGGTCTCAAGATGAACACTGAAGCTTTCTTT. The gene calls are TRBV3-1 and TRBJ1-1; unclear D gene. The CDR3 is 16 residues long. The germline gives CDR1 LGHDT, CDR2 YNNKEL (reference sequence). V dropped 0 bases and J dropped 0 bases, with 11 bases sitting between them.

Points on this clonotype: This may come from a read error, since a much larger clone is one base off. This chain joins TRBV6-5 and TRBJ2-7; D is unclear. V lost 4 bases and J 3 bases, leaving 13 bases between the germline ends. The CDR3 contains 14 residues. Germline loops: CDR1 MNHEY, CDR2 SVGAGI. The CDR3: CASSFSSGIYEQYF. In nucleotides, the CDR3 is TGTGCCAGCAGTTTCTCGTCGGGTATCTACGAGCAGTACTTC.

This clonotype occurred a few times. The J gene is TRBJ2-3, the V gene TRBV4-2; D remains ambiguous. This CDR3 is 11 amino acids long. Germline lookup yields CDR1 LGHNA and CDR2 YNFKEQ. V was cut by 6 bases and J by 4 bases, with 5 bases left in between. This chain's CDR3 is CASRIADTQYF. CDR3 coding DNA: TGTGCCAGCAGGATCGCAGATACGCAGTATTTT.

The V gene is TRBV5-6, the J gene TRBJ2-3; D is uncertain. The CDR3 covers 15 residues. Trimming cost V 1 base and J 5 bases, with 14 bases left between them. The germline gives CDR1 SGHDT, CDR2 YYEEEE. Here the CDR3 reads CASSLSGHGEDTQYF. The CDR3 nucleotides read TGTGCCAGCAGCTTGTCCGGGCATGGGGAAGATACGCAGTATTTT.

Details on this clonotype: Given the absence of the conserved phenylalanine or tryptophan at the CDR3 end, a read error is likely. This chain connects TRBV11-2 to TRBJ2-5; 7 nucleotides align to TRBD1. CDR1 SGHAT and CDR2 FQNNGV come from the germline V gene. The CDR3 length is 17 residues. Trimming at V came to 5 bases and at J to 1 base, leaving 13 bases not matched to a gene. CDR3 DNA: TGTGCCAGCAGCCAGGGGGTCAGGGGCAGCGCCCAAGAGACCCAGTACTCC. Translation: CASSQGVRGSAQETQYS.

This clonotype was counted at least ten times. The chain couples TRBV5-6 to TRBJ1-3; TRBD1 might be the D (6 bases). The CDR3 has 16 residues. CDR1 SGHDT and CDR2 YYEEEE come from the germline V gene. V shed 2 bases and J shed 0 bases, with 12 bases lying between them. The CDR3 DNA reads as TGTGCCAGCAGCTTTGGCACAGGGACCTCTGGAAACACCATATATTTT. It specifies CASSFGTGTSGNTIYF. The full variable domain, with the rest looked up from reference TRBV5-6 and TRBJ1-3, is DAGVTQSPTHLIKTRGQQVTLRCSPKSGHDTVSWYQQALGQGPQFIFQYYEEEERQRGNFPDRFSGHQFPNYSSELNVNALLLGDSALYLCASSFGTGTSGNTIYFGEGSWLTVV.

The table lists this clonotype with many counts. V usage is TRBV11-2 and J usage is TRBJ2-7; 13 nucleotides align to TRBD2. The junction had 8 bases not matched to a gene; V was cut back by 5 bases and J by 7 bases. CDR3 size: 15 residues. CDR1 and CDR2 (germline): SGHAT, FQNNGV. CDR3 protein: CASSLGLAGAQEQYF. The DNA for the CDR3 is TGTGCCAGCAGCCTTGGACTAGCGGGAGCGCAGGAGCAGTACTTC. The full variable domain, in which reference TRBV11-2 and TRBJ2-7 provide the parts outside the CDR3, is EAGVAQSPRYKIIEKRQSVAFWCNPISGHATLYWYQQILGQGPKLLIQFQNNGVVDDSQLPKDRFSAERLKGVDSTLKIQPAKLEDSAVYLCASSLGLAGAQEQYFGPGTRLTVT.

There are many counts of this clonotype. The rearrangement links TRBV7-3 to TRBJ2-5, with a possible D match to TRBD2 (5 bases). Trimming removed 5 bases from V and 2 bases from J, with 15 bases in between. CDR1 SGHTA and CDR2 FQGTGA come from the germline V gene. The CDR3 loop spans 15 amino acids. The CDR3 protein is CASSGESGRQETQYF. Here the CDR3 DNA reads TGTGCCAGCAGCGGGGAGAGTGGGCGTCAAGAGACCCAGTACTTC.

This clonotype was picked up many times. The chain employs TRBV14 and TRBJ2-6; no clear D gene. The CDR3 is 15 residues long. Looked up from germline, CDR1 is SGHDN and CDR2 is FVKESK. V lost 6 bases to trimming and J lost 0 bases, with 9 bases between them. The CDR3 here is CASRPGPSGANVLTF. The CDR3 bases are TGTGCCAGCAGGCCGGGTCCCTCTGGGGCCAACGTCCTGACTTTC.

J is TRBJ2-1 and V is TRBV13, with D unclear. Germline V gene lookup returns CDR1 PRHDT and CDR2 FYEKMQ (reference sequence). V lost 2 bases and J lost 8, with 13 bases in between. The CDR3 is made up of 14 amino acids. CDR3 protein: CASSLRWVGDEQFF. CDR3 nucleotides: TGTGCCAGCAGCTTAAGATGGGTCGGCGATGAGCAGTTCTTC. Combining the CDR3 with reference TRBV13 and TRBJ2-1 gives the whole variable domain AAGVIQSPRHLIKEKRETATLKCYPIPRHDTVYWYQQGPGQDPQFLISFYEKMQSDKGSIPDRFSAQQFSDYHSELNMSSLELGDSALYFCASSLRWVGDEQFFGPGTRLTVL.

In this sample, this clonotype turned up many times. The genes are TRBV28 and TRBJ1-3; D remains unclear. Trimming left V 1 base short and J 1 base short, with 8 bases between. Germline V gene lookup returns CDR1 MDHEN and CDR2 SYDVKM. The CDR3 consists of 15 residues. CDR3 bases: TGTGCCAGCAGTTTATCTTGGGGATCTGGAAACACCATATATTTT. This codes for CASSLSWGSGNTIYF.

This clonotype turned up a few times. V and J are TRBV6-8 and TRBJ2-1; D unresolved. The length of the CDR3 is 12 residues. The V gene lost 7 bases and the J gene lost 9 bases, with 13 bases spanning the gap. Germline CDR1 reads MNHGY; CDR2 reads SAAAGT. The CDR3 nucleotides read TGTGCCAGCAATTATAGCTGGGGTGAGCAGTTCTTC. Its translation is CASNYSWGEQFF.

This clonotype was picked up many times. This chain links TRBV12-3 or TRBV12-4 with TRBJ1-5, with 9 bases aligning to TRBD1. This CDR3 contains 16 residues. Germline trimming cut 1 base from V and 6 bases from J; bases unmatched to any gene: 7. As DNA, the CDR3 is TGTGCCAGCAGTTTAGAGACAGGGGGGTCGGTTCAGCCCCAGCATTTT. Its translation is CASSLETGGSVQPQHF.

This clonotype has ten or more counts. The chain links TRBV11-1 to TRBJ2-5; D is perhaps TRBD1 or TRBD2 (5 bases each). Per germline, CDR1 SGHAT and CDR2 FQDESV (reference sequence). Trimming removed 4 bases from V and 4 bases from J, with 16 bases in between. The CDR3 loop spans 15 amino acids. The CDR3 is CASSSGPGWGETQYF. In DNA, the CDR3 is TGTGCCAGCAGCTCGGGACCCGGATGGGGAGAGACCCAGTACTTC.

This clonotype was detected ten times or more. V usage is TRBV27 and J usage is TRBJ2-1; weak D call: TRBD1 (5 bases). Germline V gene sequence: CDR1 MNHEY, CDR2 SMNVEV (reference sequence). With 2 bases removed from V and 6 bases from J, the gap between germline ends came to 11 bases. This CDR3 is 14 amino acids long. In DNA form, the CDR3 reads TGTGCCAGCAGTTTAGGACATCGGGTCAATGAGCAGTTCTTC. It translates to CASSLGHRVNEQFF.